These T cell receptor beta chains were read from a single sample in a study of vaccination and CD4 T cells after COVID-19. For these receptors, no antigen is known. TCRdb re-called the PCR reads with MiXCR, one entry per CDR3 protein. Of roughly 16,000 distinct CDR3 sequences listed, approximately 53% are singletons. Sequenced here: cultured CD4+ T cells from blood, sampled after SARS-CoV-2 vaccination. These receptors originate from a human donor with COVID-19. Both conserved end residues are part of each CDR3. A D gene is named only where the DNA matches it firmly. Only some rows state a clone size, as once, few, many or a class for expanded clones.

clone_size j_call v_call d_call cdr3_aa cdr3_nt
- TRBJ2-7 TRBV6-1 - CASTSWRTHEQYF TGTGCCAGCACCTCCTGGCGAACCCACGAGCAGTACTTC
few TRBJ2-3 TRBV19 TRBD2 CASSTRGIAGGQGTQYF TGTGCCAGTAGTACCCGCGGGATAGCGGGGGGGCAGGGTACGCAGTATTTT
- TRBJ1-1 TRBV20-1 - CSARDKVAGRTEAFF TGCAGTGCTAGAGATAAAGTGGCGGGGAGGACTGAAGCTTTCTTT
- TRBJ2-3 TRBV10-2 TRBD2 CASFSGGASTDTQYF TGCGCCAGCTTTAGCGGGGGGGCTAGCACAGATACGCAGTATTTT
few TRBJ2-1 TRBV20-1 - CSATAGLWGRFF TGCAGTGCCACCGCGGGGTTATGGGGTAGGTTCTTC
- TRBJ1-2 TRBV2 - CASSQQGNYGYTF TGTGCCAGCAGTCAACAGGGTAATTATGGCTACACCTTC
- TRBJ1-2 TRBV12-3/TRBV12-4 - CASSFQRGEVGYTF TGTGCCAGCAGTTTCCAACGGGGGGAGGTCGGCTACACCTTC
- TRBJ1-1 TRBV15 - CATSRDRAANTEAFF TGTGCCACCAGCAGAGATCGGGCAGCGAACACTGAAGCTTTCTTT
few TRBJ1-5 TRBV15 TRBD1 CATSRGLGTEGPAQHF TGTGCCACCAGCAGAGGCCTAGGGACAGAGGGCCCAGCCCAGCATTTT
few TRBJ1-5 TRBV19 - CASGGGNQPQHF TGTGCCAGTGGGGGGGGCAATCAGCCCCAGCATTTT
- TRBJ2-3 TRBV6-5 TRBD1 CASSYTPGTGSGTQYF TGTGCCAGCAGTTACACCCCCGGGACAGGGTCGGGTACGCAGTATTTT
- TRBJ2-7 TRBV10-1 - CASSLQGSYEQYF TGCGCCAGCTCCTTACAGGGATCCTACGAGCAGTACTTC
few TRBJ2-7 TRBV12-3/TRBV12-4 - CASSLASYYEQYF TGTGCCAGCAGTTTAGCCAGCTACTACGAGCAGTACTTC
- TRBJ2-2 TRBV11-3 TRBD1 CASSLQGAGGELFF TGTGCCAGCAGCCTACAGGGGGCGGGCGGGGAGCTGTTTTTT
- TRBJ1-5 TRBV19 TRBD1 CALTPGQGARGNQPQHF TGTGCCCTCACCCCGGGACAGGGGGCGCGGGGCAATCAGCCCCAGCATTTT
- TRBJ1-2 TRBV7-2 TRBD1 CASSLDRAGYGYTF TGTGCCAGCAGTTTGGACAGGGCGGGTTATGGCTACACCTTC
- TRBJ2-7 TRBV2 - CASRISLTYEQYF TGTGCCAGCCGCATCTCGCTCACCTACGAGCAGTACTTC
- TRBJ1-5 TRBV10-3 TRBD1 CAISDPGGPQPQHF TGTGCCATCAGTGATCCAGGGGGCCCTCAGCCCCAGCATTTT
few TRBJ1-2 TRBV25-1 - CASSAFSGPNYGYTF TGTGCCAGCAGTGCTTTTTCCGGGCCTAACTATGGCTACACCTTC
- TRBJ2-7 TRBV20-1 - CSARESKVYEQYF TGCAGTGCTAGAGAAAGTAAGGTATACGAGCAGTACTTC
few TRBJ1-2 TRBV7-8 - CASSLQVESYGYTF TGTGCCAGCAGCTTACAGGTAGAGAGCTATGGCTACACCTTC
- TRBJ2-3 TRBV20-1 TRBD2 CSARDTSGRVRGTDTQYF TGCAGTGCTAGAGATACTAGCGGGAGGGTAAGGGGTACAGATACGCAGTATTTT